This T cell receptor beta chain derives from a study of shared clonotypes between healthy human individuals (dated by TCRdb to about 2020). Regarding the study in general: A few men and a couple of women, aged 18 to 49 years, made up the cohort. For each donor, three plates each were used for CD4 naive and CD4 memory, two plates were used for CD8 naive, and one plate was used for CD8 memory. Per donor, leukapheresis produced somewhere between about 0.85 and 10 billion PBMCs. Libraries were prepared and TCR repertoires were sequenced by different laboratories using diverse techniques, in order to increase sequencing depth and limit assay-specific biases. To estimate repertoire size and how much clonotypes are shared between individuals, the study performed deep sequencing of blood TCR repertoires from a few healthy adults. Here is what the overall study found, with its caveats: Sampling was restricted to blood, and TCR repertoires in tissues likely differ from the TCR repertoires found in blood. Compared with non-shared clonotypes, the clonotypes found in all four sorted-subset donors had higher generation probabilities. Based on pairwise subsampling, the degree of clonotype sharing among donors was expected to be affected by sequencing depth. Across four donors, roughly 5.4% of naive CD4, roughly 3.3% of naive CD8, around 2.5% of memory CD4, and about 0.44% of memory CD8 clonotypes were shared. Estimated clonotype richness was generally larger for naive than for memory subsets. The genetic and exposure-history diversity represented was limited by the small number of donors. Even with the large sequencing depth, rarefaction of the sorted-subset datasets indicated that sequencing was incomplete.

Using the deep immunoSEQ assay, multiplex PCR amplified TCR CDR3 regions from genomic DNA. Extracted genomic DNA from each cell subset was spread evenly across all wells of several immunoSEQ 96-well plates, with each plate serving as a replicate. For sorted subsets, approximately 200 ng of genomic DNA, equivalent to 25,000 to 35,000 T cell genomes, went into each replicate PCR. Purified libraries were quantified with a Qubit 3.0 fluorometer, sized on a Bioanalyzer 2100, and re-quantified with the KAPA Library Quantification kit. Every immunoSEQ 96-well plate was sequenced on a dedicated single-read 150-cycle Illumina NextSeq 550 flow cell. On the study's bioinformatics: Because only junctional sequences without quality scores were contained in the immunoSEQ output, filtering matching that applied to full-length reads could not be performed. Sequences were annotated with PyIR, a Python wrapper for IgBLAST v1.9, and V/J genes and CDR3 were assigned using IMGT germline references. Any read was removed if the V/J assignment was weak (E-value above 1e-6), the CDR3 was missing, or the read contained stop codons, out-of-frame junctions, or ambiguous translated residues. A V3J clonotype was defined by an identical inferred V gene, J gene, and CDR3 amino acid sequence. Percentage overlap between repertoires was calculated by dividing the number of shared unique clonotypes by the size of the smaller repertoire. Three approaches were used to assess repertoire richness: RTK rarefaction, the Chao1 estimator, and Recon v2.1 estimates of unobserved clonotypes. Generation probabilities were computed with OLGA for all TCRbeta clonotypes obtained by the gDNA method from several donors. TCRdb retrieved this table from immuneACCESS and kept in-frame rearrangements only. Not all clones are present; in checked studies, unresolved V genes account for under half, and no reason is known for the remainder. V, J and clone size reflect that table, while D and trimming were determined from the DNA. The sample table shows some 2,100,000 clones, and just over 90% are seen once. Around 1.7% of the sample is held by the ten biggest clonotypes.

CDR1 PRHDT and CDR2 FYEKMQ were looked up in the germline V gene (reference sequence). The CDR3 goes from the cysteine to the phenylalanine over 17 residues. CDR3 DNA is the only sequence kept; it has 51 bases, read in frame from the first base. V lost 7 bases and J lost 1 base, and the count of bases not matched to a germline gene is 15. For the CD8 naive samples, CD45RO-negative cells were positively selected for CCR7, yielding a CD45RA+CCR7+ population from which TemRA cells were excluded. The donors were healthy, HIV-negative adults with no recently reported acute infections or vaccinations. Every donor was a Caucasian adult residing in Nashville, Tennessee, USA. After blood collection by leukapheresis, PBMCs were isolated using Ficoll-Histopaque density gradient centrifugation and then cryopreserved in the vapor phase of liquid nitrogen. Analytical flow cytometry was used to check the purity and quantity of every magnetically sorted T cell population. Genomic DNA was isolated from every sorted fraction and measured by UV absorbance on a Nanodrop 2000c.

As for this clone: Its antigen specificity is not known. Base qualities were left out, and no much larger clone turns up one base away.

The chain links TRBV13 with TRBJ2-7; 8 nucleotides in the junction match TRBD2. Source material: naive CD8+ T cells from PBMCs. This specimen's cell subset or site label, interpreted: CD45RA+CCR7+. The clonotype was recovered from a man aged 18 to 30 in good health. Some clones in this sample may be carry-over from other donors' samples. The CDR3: CASTTRGTGGISYEQYF. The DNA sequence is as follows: TGTGCCAGCACCACCCGTGGGACGGGAGGGATTTCCTACGAGCAGTACTTC.